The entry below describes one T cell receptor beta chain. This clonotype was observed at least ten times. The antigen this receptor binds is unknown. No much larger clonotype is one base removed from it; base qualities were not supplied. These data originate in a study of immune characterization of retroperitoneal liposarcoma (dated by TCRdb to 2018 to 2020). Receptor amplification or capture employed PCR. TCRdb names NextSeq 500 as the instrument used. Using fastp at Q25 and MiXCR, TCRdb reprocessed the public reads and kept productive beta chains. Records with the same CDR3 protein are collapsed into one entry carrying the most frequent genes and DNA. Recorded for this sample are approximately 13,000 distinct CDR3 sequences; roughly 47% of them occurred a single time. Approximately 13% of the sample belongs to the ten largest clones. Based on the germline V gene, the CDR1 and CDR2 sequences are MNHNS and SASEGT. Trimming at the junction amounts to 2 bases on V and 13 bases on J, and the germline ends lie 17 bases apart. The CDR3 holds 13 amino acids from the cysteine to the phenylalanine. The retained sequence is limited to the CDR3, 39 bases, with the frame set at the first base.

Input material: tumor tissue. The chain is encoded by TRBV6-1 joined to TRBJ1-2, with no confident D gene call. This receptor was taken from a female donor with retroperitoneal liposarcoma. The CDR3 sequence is CASSELGGTTSTF. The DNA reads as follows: TGTGCCAGCAGTGAACTTGGCGGAACGACTAGCACCTTC.